This T cell receptor (beta chain) was sequenced in a study of T cell responses to AZD1222 COVID-19 vaccine. General study findings and limits: Increased Spike-specific TCR breadth and depth were observed after two AZD1222 doses.

A remark on this clone: No antigen is known for it.

The CDR3 has 14 residues. V trimming: 4 bases; J trimming: 9 bases; junction bases outside the gene matches: 8. Germline CDR1 is MDHEN and CDR2 is SYDVKM. The method was immunoSEQ multiplex PCR; TCRdb's version includes in-frame clones alone and lacks a portion of them. The table has some 92,000 clones, about 93% seen once. The chain is built from TRBV28 and TRBJ2-7, with TRBD1 matching over 11 bases. The source was peripheral blood, collected on day 0 of MenACWY control vaccination. The clonotype was recovered from an adult in good health. CDR3 protein: CASSSGTGGLGQYF. The DNA of the CDR3 is TGTGCCAGCAGTTCCGGGACAGGGGGTTTGGGGCAGTACTTC.